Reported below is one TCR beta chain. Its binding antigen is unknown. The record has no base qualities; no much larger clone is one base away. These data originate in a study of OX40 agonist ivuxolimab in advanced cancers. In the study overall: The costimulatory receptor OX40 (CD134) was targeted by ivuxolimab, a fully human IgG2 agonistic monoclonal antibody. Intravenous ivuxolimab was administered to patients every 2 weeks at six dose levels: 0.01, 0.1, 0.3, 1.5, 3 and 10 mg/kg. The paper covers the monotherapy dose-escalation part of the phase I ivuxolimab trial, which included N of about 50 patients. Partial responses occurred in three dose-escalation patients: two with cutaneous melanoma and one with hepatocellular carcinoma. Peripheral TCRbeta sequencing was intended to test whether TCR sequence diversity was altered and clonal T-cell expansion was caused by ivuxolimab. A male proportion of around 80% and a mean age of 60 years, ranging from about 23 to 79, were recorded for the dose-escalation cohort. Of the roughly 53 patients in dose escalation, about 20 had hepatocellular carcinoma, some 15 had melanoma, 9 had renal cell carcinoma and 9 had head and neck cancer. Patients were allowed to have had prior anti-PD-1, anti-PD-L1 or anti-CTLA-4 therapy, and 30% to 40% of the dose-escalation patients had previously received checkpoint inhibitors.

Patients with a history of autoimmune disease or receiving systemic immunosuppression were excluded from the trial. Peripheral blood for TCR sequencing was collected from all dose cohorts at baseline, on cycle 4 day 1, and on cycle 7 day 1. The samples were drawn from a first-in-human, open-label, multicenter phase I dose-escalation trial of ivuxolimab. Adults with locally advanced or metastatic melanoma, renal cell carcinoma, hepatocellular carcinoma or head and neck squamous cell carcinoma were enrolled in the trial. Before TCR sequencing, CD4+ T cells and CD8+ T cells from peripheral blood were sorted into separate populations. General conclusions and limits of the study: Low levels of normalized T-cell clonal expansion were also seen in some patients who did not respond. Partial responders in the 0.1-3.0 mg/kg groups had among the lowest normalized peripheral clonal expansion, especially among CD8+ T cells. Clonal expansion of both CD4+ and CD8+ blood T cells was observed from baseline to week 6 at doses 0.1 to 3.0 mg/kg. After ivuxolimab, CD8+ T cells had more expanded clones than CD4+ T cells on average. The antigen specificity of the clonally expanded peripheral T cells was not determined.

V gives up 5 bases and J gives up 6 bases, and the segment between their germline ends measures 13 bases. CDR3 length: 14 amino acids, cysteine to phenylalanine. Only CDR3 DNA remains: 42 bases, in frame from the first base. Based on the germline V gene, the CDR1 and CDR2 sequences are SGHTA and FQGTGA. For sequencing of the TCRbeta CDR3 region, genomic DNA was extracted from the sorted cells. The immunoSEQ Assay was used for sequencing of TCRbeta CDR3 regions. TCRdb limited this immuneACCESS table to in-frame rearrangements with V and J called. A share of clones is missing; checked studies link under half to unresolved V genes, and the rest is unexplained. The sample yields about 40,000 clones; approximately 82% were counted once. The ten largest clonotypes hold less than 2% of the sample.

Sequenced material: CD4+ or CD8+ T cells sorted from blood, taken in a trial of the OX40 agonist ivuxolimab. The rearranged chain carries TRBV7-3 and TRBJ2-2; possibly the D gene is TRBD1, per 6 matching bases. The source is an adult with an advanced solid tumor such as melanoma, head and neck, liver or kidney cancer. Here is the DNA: TGTGCCAGCAGCCGCACAGGGAGCGCCGGGGAGCTGTTTTTT. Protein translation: CASSRTGSAGELFF.